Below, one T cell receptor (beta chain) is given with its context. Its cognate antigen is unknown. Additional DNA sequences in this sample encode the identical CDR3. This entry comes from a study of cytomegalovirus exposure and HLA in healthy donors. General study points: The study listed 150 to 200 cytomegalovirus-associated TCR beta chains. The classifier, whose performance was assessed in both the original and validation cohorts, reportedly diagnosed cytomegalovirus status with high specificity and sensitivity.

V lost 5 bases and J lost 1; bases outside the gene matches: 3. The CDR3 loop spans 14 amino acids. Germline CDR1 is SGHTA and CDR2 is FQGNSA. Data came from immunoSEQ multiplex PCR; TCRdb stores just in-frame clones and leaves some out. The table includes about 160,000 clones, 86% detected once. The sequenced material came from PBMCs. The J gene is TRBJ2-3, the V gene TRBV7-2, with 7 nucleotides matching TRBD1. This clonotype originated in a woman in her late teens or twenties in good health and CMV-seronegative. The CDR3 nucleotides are TGTGCCAGCAGCCTCCAGGGGGGCACAGATACGCAGTATTTT. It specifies CASSLQGGTDTQYF.